This T cell receptor beta chain comes out of a study of cytomegalovirus exposure and HLA in healthy donors. V trimming: 5 bases; J trimming: 5 bases; junction bases outside the gene matches: 5. The CDR3 is 15 residues long. From germline, CDR1 is SGHVS and CDR2 FNYEAQ. This clone was seen only once. PCR was performed using 60 Vbeta and 13 Jbeta primers. Assay used: immunoSEQ multiplex PCR; TCRdb lists only in-frame clones, some missing. This table holds about 91,000 clones, around 73% found once. The source is a female donor in good health and CMV-seronegative. The V call is TRBV7-6, the J call TRBJ1-6, with TRBD1 matching 8 bases. The sample consisted of PBMCs. The CDR3 loop reads CASSPRTGHNSPLHF. The CDR3 DNA sequence: TGTGCCAGCAGCCCCAGGACAGGGCATAATTCACCCCTCCACTTT.